This is a list of T cell receptor beta chains from one sample in a study of cytotoxic CD8 clonotypes in ibrutinib-treated CLL. Using immunoSEQ multiplex PCR, the repertoire was profiled, and TCRdb retains in-frame clones only, with some absent. The sample shows about 97,000 clones, around four fifths of them seen only once. Sequences were derived from PBMCs, sampled after 12 months of ibrutinib treatment. The receptors here all came from a human donor with chronic lymphocytic leukemia. Both conserved end residues are part of each CDR3. Fields, in order: J gene, D gene, clone size, V gene, CDR3 DNA, CDR3 protein. A D gene is named only where the DNA matches it firmly. Not every row has a clone size; where given, it reads once, few, many or a size class.

j_call: TRBJ1-5
d_call: TRBD1
clone_size: few
v_call: TRBV9
cdr3_nt: TGTGCCAGCAGCGTAGCTTGGGACAGGGGACGTAATCAGCCCCAGCATTTT
cdr3_aa: CASSVAWDRGRNQPQHF

j_call: TRBJ1-5
d_call: TRBD1
clone_size: few
v_call: TRBV18
cdr3_nt: TGTGCCAGCTCACCACCGGGACAGGGGTACAATCAGCCCCAGCATTTT
cdr3_aa: CASSPPGQGYNQPQHF

j_call: TRBJ2-5
d_call: .
clone_size: .
v_call: TRBV15
cdr3_nt: TGTGCCACCAGCAGAGATCCGAAAGGCTACCAAGAGACCCAGTACTTC
cdr3_aa: CATSRDPKGYQETQYF

j_call: TRBJ2-7
d_call: .
clone_size: .
v_call: TRBV18
cdr3_nt: TGTGCCAGCTCACCACGTCAGGGGTCCTACGAGCAGTACTTC
cdr3_aa: CASSPRQGSYEQYF

j_call: TRBJ2-1
d_call: .
clone_size: .
v_call: TRBV5-6
cdr3_nt: TGTGCCAGCAGCCTTGAGCCGGACTTCCCCTTAAGTAATGAGCAGTTCTTC
cdr3_aa: CASSLEPDFPLSNEQFF

j_call: TRBJ2-1
d_call: TRBD2
clone_size: .
v_call: TRBV2
cdr3_nt: TGTGCCAGCAGTGGCCCCGGGACTAGCGGGGGGGTTGAGCAGTTCTTC
cdr3_aa: CASSGPGTSGGVEQFF

j_call: TRBJ2-5
d_call: TRBD1
clone_size: .
v_call: TRBV6-1
cdr3_nt: TGTGCCAGCAGCCGGACAGGGAAGGAGACCCAGTACTTC
cdr3_aa: CASSRTGKETQYF

j_call: TRBJ2-2
d_call: .
clone_size: once
v_call: TRBV6-5
cdr3_nt: TGTGCCAGCAGTAATCAGGGGCTAGCCGGGGAGCTGTTTTTT
cdr3_aa: CASSNQGLAGELFF

j_call: TRBJ2-5
d_call: TRBD2
clone_size: .
v_call: TRBV11-1
cdr3_nt: TGTGCCAGCAGCTTAGTGCTAGCGGGACAAGAGACCCAGTACTTC
cdr3_aa: CASSLVLAGQETQYF

j_call: TRBJ1-2
d_call: .
clone_size: .
v_call: TRBV9
cdr3_nt: TGTGCCAGCAGCGTGCAGGGGACAAACTATGGCTACACCTTC
cdr3_aa: CASSVQGTNYGYTF

j_call: TRBJ2-3
d_call: TRBD2
clone_size: .
v_call: TRBV27
cdr3_nt: TGTGCCAGCAGACCCCTGGCCATTACTAGCCGGGGGGGCACAGATACGCAGTATTTT
cdr3_aa: CASRPLAITSRGGTDTQYF

j_call: TRBJ2-2
d_call: TRBD2
clone_size: .
v_call: TRBV7-3
cdr3_nt: TGTGCCAGCAGCCTCGGGACTAGCGGGGGGCTCACCGGGGAGCTGTTTTTT
cdr3_aa: CASSLGTSGGLTGELFF

j_call: TRBJ2-5
d_call: .
clone_size: .
v_call: TRBV11-2
cdr3_nt: TGTGCCAGCAGCTTGGTAGCACGGGGGACCCAGTACTTC
cdr3_aa: CASSLVARGTQYF

j_call: TRBJ2-6
d_call: TRBD2
clone_size: .
v_call: TRBV28
cdr3_nt: TGTGCCATTCGGGAGGGATCTGGGGCCAACGTCCTGACTTTC
cdr3_aa: CAIREGSGANVLTF

j_call: TRBJ2-5
d_call: .
clone_size: .
v_call: TRBV5-1
cdr3_nt: TGCGCCAGCAGCTTGGATACCAGGGCGGTAGAGACCCAGTACTTC
cdr3_aa: CASSLDTRAVETQYF

j_call: TRBJ2-3
d_call: TRBD1
clone_size: once
v_call: TRBV6-6
cdr3_nt: TGTGCCAGCAGTTACTCGAGGGACAGGGGGACAGATACGCAGTATTTT
cdr3_aa: CASSYSRDRGTDTQYF

j_call: TRBJ1-5
d_call: .
clone_size: .
v_call: TRBV6-4
cdr3_nt: TGTGCCAGCGAGGTCAGCCCTCAGCCCCAGCATTTT
cdr3_aa: CASEVSPQPQHF

j_call: TRBJ1-5
d_call: .
clone_size: .
v_call: TRBV11-1
cdr3_nt: TGTGCCAGCAGCTTAGAAAGGAGCGCGACGGGTCAGCCCCAGCATTTT
cdr3_aa: CASSLERSATGQPQHF

j_call: TRBJ2-5
d_call: .
clone_size: .
v_call: TRBV27
cdr3_nt: TGTGCCAGCAGTCCACAAAACTTGTACGGCGCGGCCCAGTACTTC
cdr3_aa: CASSPQNLYGAAQYF

j_call: TRBJ2-5
d_call: .
clone_size: once
v_call: TRBV6-1
cdr3_nt: TGTGCCAGCAGTTTGGACTACCAAGAGACCCAGTACTTC
cdr3_aa: CASSLDYQETQYF

j_call: TRBJ1-2
d_call: .
clone_size: .
v_call: TRBV13
cdr3_nt: TGTGCCAGCAGCTTACAGGAGAACTATGGCTACACCTTC
cdr3_aa: CASSLQENYGYTF

j_call: TRBJ1-6
d_call: .
clone_size: .
v_call: TRBV2
cdr3_nt: TGTGCCAGCATTCGGCAGACAAATTCACCCCTCCACTTT
cdr3_aa: CASIRQTNSPLHF

j_call: TRBJ1-1
d_call: .
clone_size: .
v_call: TRBV10-1
cdr3_nt: TGCGCCAGCAGCATGAACACTGAAGCTTTCTTT
cdr3_aa: CASSMNTEAFF

j_call: TRBJ2-5
d_call: TRBD2
clone_size: .
v_call: TRBV2
cdr3_nt: TGTGCCAGCAGTGACCGAGCGGGGGCTTTCGGAGAGACCCAGTACTTC
cdr3_aa: CASSDRAGAFGETQYF

j_call: TRBJ1-4
d_call: .
clone_size: .
v_call: TRBV9
cdr3_nt: TGTGCCAGCAGCGTAGAGGAGGGGCCCCGCCTTTTT
cdr3_aa: CASSVEEGPRLF

j_call: TRBJ2-3
d_call: .
clone_size: .
v_call: TRBV5-1
cdr3_nt: TGCGCCAGCAGCCCGTGGCAGGGCACAGATACGCAGTATTTT
cdr3_aa: CASSPWQGTDTQYF

j_call: TRBJ1-6
d_call: .
clone_size: .
v_call: TRBV7-3
cdr3_nt: TGTGCCAGGTACAGAACCCTCTCCTATAATTCACCCCTCCACTTT
cdr3_aa: CARYRTLSYNSPLHF

j_call: TRBJ1-2
d_call: .
clone_size: .
v_call: TRBV4-2
cdr3_nt: TGTGCCAGCAGCCAAGGCTCAATCGGCTATGGCTACACCTTC
cdr3_aa: CASSQGSIGYGYTF

j_call: TRBJ1-2
d_call: TRBD1
clone_size: .
v_call: TRBV20-1
cdr3_nt: TGCAGTGCCAGGACAGGGAGGGGCTACACCTTC
cdr3_aa: CSARTGRGYTF

j_call: TRBJ1-6
d_call: TRBD1
clone_size: few
v_call: TRBV5-1
cdr3_nt: TGCGCCAGCAGCGTGACAGGGTACGAGTCACCCCTCCACTTT
cdr3_aa: CASSVTGYESPLHF

j_call: TRBJ2-3
d_call: TRBD2
clone_size: .
v_call: TRBV5-4
cdr3_nt: TGTGCCACCGATAGCGGGGGGCGCTCAGATACGCAGTATTTT
cdr3_aa: CATDSGGRSDTQYF

j_call: TRBJ2-3
d_call: .
clone_size: .
v_call: TRBV7-2
cdr3_nt: TGTGCCAGCAGCACCGGGACTAGCACAGATACGCAGTATTTT
cdr3_aa: CASSTGTSTDTQYF

j_call: TRBJ1-5
d_call: .
clone_size: .
v_call: TRBV25-1
cdr3_nt: TGTGCCAGCAGTGAATTCCCAGGGGAAGGCGGTAGCAATCAGCCCCAGCATTTT
cdr3_aa: CASSEFPGEGGSNQPQHF

j_call: TRBJ2-7
d_call: TRBD1
clone_size: .
v_call: TRBV19
cdr3_nt: TGTGCCAGTAGTATATCCGGGACAGGGGATAGGTACGAGCAGTACTTC
cdr3_aa: CASSISGTGDRYEQYF

j_call: TRBJ2-7
d_call: TRBD2
clone_size: .
v_call: TRBV19
cdr3_nt: TGTGCCAGTGCCGGGGGGATGCCTTTCTACGAGCAGTACTTC
cdr3_aa: CASAGGMPFYEQYF

j_call: TRBJ2-7
d_call: .
clone_size: .
v_call: TRBV7-2
cdr3_nt: TGTGCCAGCAGCTTAGGGGATCCCTACGAGCAGTACTTC
cdr3_aa: CASSLGDPYEQYF

j_call: TRBJ2-7
d_call: TRBD1
clone_size: .
v_call: TRBV6-1
cdr3_nt: TGTGCCAGCGGAAGGCAGGGGGCCAGCTACGAGCAGTACTTC
cdr3_aa: CASGRQGASYEQYF

j_call: TRBJ2-5
d_call: .
clone_size: .
v_call: TRBV5-1
cdr3_nt: TGCGCCAGCAGCTTGGCTTCTAGTCGCGGAGAGACCCAGTACTTC
cdr3_aa: CASSLASSRGETQYF

j_call: TRBJ2-6
d_call: .
clone_size: .
v_call: TRBV5-1
cdr3_nt: TGCGCCAGCAGCTTGAAAACTCAGGAGGCCGGGGCCAACGTCCTGACTTTC
cdr3_aa: CASSLKTQEAGANVLTF

j_call: TRBJ2-2
d_call: TRBD2
clone_size: once
v_call: TRBV11-2
cdr3_nt: TGTGCCAGCAGCTGGACTAGCGGGGGGAACACCGGGGAGCTGTTTTTT
cdr3_aa: CASSWTSGGNTGELFF

j_call: TRBJ2-6
d_call: .
clone_size: .
v_call: TRBV29-1
cdr3_nt: TGCAGCGTGCGGGATGCTGGGGCCAACGTCCTGACTTTC
cdr3_aa: CSVRDAGANVLTF